Each of the 9 T cell receptor beta chains below was sequenced from the same sample in a study of blood T cell repertoires in COVID-19. The repertoire was sequenced with immunoSEQ multiplex PCR; TCRdb's copy has only in-frame clones and lacks some. The profile shows 250,000 or so clones, around 84% of them singletons. Sequencing used PBMCs or T cells enriched from blood (not recorded which). All receptors derive from a middle-aged man who had recovered from COVID-19.

This clone was seen a single time. The J gene is TRBJ1-2, the V gene TRBV12-3 or TRBV12-4; D possibly corresponds to TRBD1 (6 bases). Trimming stripped 5 bases from V and 8 bases from J, with 15 bases between. The CDR3 has 13 amino acids. As DNA, the CDR3 is TGTGCCAGCAGTCTTGACAGGATTGGCGGCTACACCTTC. Its protein product is CASSLDRIGGYTF.

This chain connects TRBV5-1 to TRBJ1-3, with 7 bases that match TRBD1. The J segment lost 4 bases and the V segment lost 3 bases, leaving 1 base of the junction unmatched. The germline V gene has CDR1 SGHRS and CDR2 YFSETQ. This CDR3 is 13 amino acids long. In DNA, the CDR3 is TGCGCCAGCAGCTCGGGACAGGGAAACACCATATATTTT. Protein sequence: CASSSGQGNTIYF.

This chain connects TRBV6-5 to TRBJ1-4, with TRBD1 matching over 9 bases. The CDR3 extends over 14 amino acids. Germline CDR1 MNHEY, CDR2 SVGAGI. With V trimmed by 6 bases and J by 8 bases, 7 bases remained unmatched. CDR3 region: CASSRGQGGEKLFF. CDR3 coding DNA: TGTGCCAGCAGCCGGGGACAGGGAGGAGAAAAACTGTTTTTT.

The gene calls are TRBV5-1 and TRBJ2-3; TRBD2 agrees at 9 bases. This CDR3 region has 16 residues. CDR1 is SGHRS and CDR2 is YFSETQ in the germline V gene. With 1 base clipped from V and 0 bases from J, the junction kept 3 bases outside the gene matches. The CDR3 loop reads CASSLRLADSTDTQYF. In DNA form, the CDR3 reads TGCGCCAGCAGCTTGAGACTAGCGGATAGCACAGATACGCAGTATTTT.

The CDR3 DNA is TGTGCCAGCAGCCAAGATGGACAGTACCTGTTTTCCGGCACAGATACGCAGTATTTT. It encodes CASSQDGQYLFSGTDTQYF. The V call is TRBV4-2, the J call TRBJ2-3; possible D gene TRBD1, 6 bases. Trimming removed 0 bases from V and 1 base from J, with 20 bases in between. This CDR3 is 19 amino acids long. Germline V CDR1 and CDR2: LGHNA, YNFKEQ.

The V gene is TRBV28, the J gene TRBJ2-7; 10 bases fit TRBD1. The J segment lost 1 base and the V segment lost 10 bases, leaving 4 bases of the junction unmatched. Germline-derived CDR1 and CDR2 are MDHEN and SYDVKM. The CDR3 contains 13 residues. The CDR3 DNA reads as TGTGCCACCCGGACAGGGGGGTCCTACGAGCAGTACTTC. This gives the protein CATRTGGSYEQYF. Full variable domain (rest looked up from reference TRBV28 and TRBJ2-7): DVKVTQSSRYLVKRTGEKVFLECVQDMDHENMFWYRQDPGLGLRLIYFSYDVKMKEKGDIPEGYSVSREKKERFSLILESASTNQTSMYLCATRTGGSYEQYFGPGTRLTVT.

This clone was recorded only once. This rearrangement joins TRBV6-5 to TRBJ1-4; 10 bases are shared with TRBD1. CDR1 and CDR2 from the germline V gene are MNHEY and SVGAGI. The CDR3 covers 15 residues. The junction had 3 bases not matched to a gene; V was cut back by 6 bases and J by 2 bases. For the CDR3, the DNA is TGTGCCAGCAGGGACAGGGGGACCACTAATGAAAAACTGTTTTTT. It codes for CASRDRGTTNEKLFF.

The rearrangement uses TRBV30 and TRBJ1-5; no definite D call. The ends were cut back, 0 bases at V and 6 bases at J, with 9 bases in the middle. Germline values: CDR1 GTSNPN, CDR2 SVGIG (reference sequence). This CDR3 is 13 amino acids long. The CDR3 spells CAWSVREGQPQHF. In DNA, the CDR3 is TGTGCCTGGAGTGTACGGGAGGGTCAGCCCCAGCATTTT.

The genes are TRBV21-1 and TRBJ2-7; TRBD1 reflects the table's D call only, with no check against the DNA. TRBV21-1 is assigned pseudogene status. CDR3 length: 15 amino acids. The CDR3 DNA sequence: TGTGCCAGCAGCAGACGAGACAGGCTCCCTTACGAGCAGTACTTC. This codes for CASSRRDRLPYEQYF.